These 23 T cell receptor beta chains were all obtained from the same sample, sequenced in a study of shared T cell receptors in the human thymus (dated by TCRdb to the early 2020s). The receptor library was made with the immunoSEQ multiplex PCR assay. TCRdb carries this immuneACCESS record with in-frame sequences only. Its versions omit some clonotypes, under half of them owing to an unresolved V gene in the studies checked, with the rest unexplained. The sample contains hundreds of thousands of clones, approximately 89% of them found a single time. Jointly, the top ten make up under 0.01% of the sample. The sample also formed part of further work on human thymus T cells.

Sequencing used thymocytes. The receptors derive from a boy younger than two with a congenital heart defect. Donor details come from another sample of the same person, matched by shared clones.

The chain carries TRBV19 and TRBJ2-1; TRBD1 matches 7 bases. The length of the CDR3 is 16 residues. CDR1 is LNHDA, CDR2 SQIVND, per germline (reference sequence). The V segment lost 3 bases and the J segment 12 bases; nucleotides outside the gene matches: 17. CDR3 amino acids: CASSIQWDRTSIGQFF. In nucleotides, the CDR3 is TGTGCCAGTAGTATCCAATGGGACAGAACTTCAATTGGGCAGTTCTTC.

V gene TRBV5-1 combines with J gene TRBJ2-3; D is unclear. V shed 0 bases and J shed 2 bases, with 16 bases lying between them. CDR1 SGHRS and CDR2 YFSETQ come from the germline V gene. This CDR3 is built from 17 residues. CDR3 DNA sequence: TGCGCCAGCAGCTTGGTGGGTCAATCACTAATCACAGATACGCAGTATTTT. The encoded protein is CASSLVGQSLITDTQYF. The variable domain in full, with the rest retrieved from reference TRBV5-1 and TRBJ2-3, is KAGVTQTPRYLIKTRGQQVTLSCSPISGHRSVSWYQQTPGQGLQFLFEYFSETQRNKGNFPGRFSGRQFSNSRSEMNVSTLELGDSALYLCASSLVGQSLITDTQYFGPGTRLTVL.

This rearrangement joins TRBV2 to TRBJ2-6, with D perhaps TRBD1 (5 bases). Germline CDR1 is SNHLY and CDR2 is FYNNEI. The V end was cut by 7 bases, the J end by 11 bases, with 27 bases between. This CDR3 contains 17 residues. CDR3 sequence (DNA): TGTGCCAGCAAGACCACGCCCGGACAACCCCTAGAGTACGTCCTGACTTTC. Encoded protein: CASKTTPGQPLEYVLTF.

The CDR3 sequence is CASSPGQGLGTEAFF. CDR3 sequence (DNA): TGTGCCAGCAGCCCGGGACAGGGGCTGGGCACTGAAGCTTTCTTT. The rearrangement links TRBV5-6 to TRBJ1-1, with 10 bases that match TRBD1. The CDR3 has 15 residues. The junction had 7 bases not matched to a gene; V was cut back by 4 bases and J by 4 bases. CDR1 is SGHDT and CDR2 is YYEEEE in the germline V gene.

This chain links TRBV5-5 with TRBJ1-1; 8 bases line up with TRBD1. The CDR3 loop spans 16 amino acids. Per germline, CDR1 SGHKS and CDR2 YYEKEE (reference sequence). Trimming cost V 3 bases and J 10 bases; bases outside gene matches: 17. The CDR3 DNA follows: TGTGCCAGCAGCTGGGGTCGGCAGGGGGCCTTACTAGGAGCTTTCTTT. Residues: CASSWGRQGALLGAFF.

This clone was seen a single time. The J gene is TRBJ1-5, the V gene TRBV7-2; weak D call: TRBD1 (5 bases). CDR1 and CDR2 (germline): SGHTA, FQGNSA. V lost 0 bases and J lost 3, with 15 bases in between. The CDR3 covers 17 residues. The CDR3 loop is CASSLAQGQGYNQPQHF. The DNA for the CDR3 is TGTGCCAGCAGCTTAGCTCAAGGGCAGGGATACAATCAGCCCCAGCATTTT.

The J gene is TRBJ1-1, the V gene TRBV5-6; D is unresolved. V shed 3 bases and J shed 1 base, with 10 bases lying between them. Germline CDR1 is SGHDT and CDR2 is YYEEEE. This CDR3 region has 14 residues. In DNA form, the CDR3 reads TGTGCCAGCAGCTACGGGAGGGAGAACACTGAAGCTTTCTTT. Translating it yields CASSYGRENTEAFF.

J is TRBJ1-1 and V is TRBV12-2. TRBV12-2 is recorded as a pseudogene. CDR3 size: 14 residues. Written as DNA, the CDR3 is TGTGCAAGTCGCCCAGCGGTGGGGAGAACTGAAGCTTTCTTT. Amino acid sequence: CASRPAVGRTEAFF.

This clone was seen a few times. The CDR3 here is CAWIPGGPETQYF. In DNA form, the CDR3 reads TGTGCCTGGATCCCCGGGGGACCAGAGACCCAGTACTTC. The J gene is TRBJ2-5, the V gene TRBV30; possible D gene TRBD2, 6 bases. V was clipped by 4 bases and J by 4 bases, with 13 bases between them. Germline CDR1 GTSNPN, CDR2 SVGIG (reference sequence). The CDR3 length is 13 residues.

The V call is TRBV18, the J call TRBJ1-2; D might be TRBD1 (5 bases). Germline values: CDR1 KGHSH, CDR2 LQKENI. The CDR3 length is 13 residues. V gave up 3 bases and J gave up 8 bases, with 13 bases separating them. Here the CDR3 DNA reads TGTGCCAGCTCACCCCTGGCCGGACAAGGCTACACCTTC. Translating it yields CASSPLAGQGYTF.

This clone was seen only once. The chain links TRBV7-9 to TRBJ2-1, with a weak D call TRBD2 (6 bases). This CDR3 region has 14 residues. CDR1 and CDR2 (germline): SEHNR, FQNEAQ (reference sequence). V was shortened by 3 bases and J by 7 bases, with 13 bases between the two germline ends. Here the CDR3 DNA reads TGTGCCAGCAGCTTTCCGGAGGGCTCTAATGAGCAGTTCTTC. As protein: CASSFPEGSNEQFF.

The chain combines TRBV2 with TRBJ1-2, with D tentatively TRBD1 (5 bases). The germline V and J ends were trimmed by 7 bases and 8 bases, with 23 bases remaining between them. This CDR3 contains 15 residues. In germline, CDR1 is SNHLY, CDR2 FYNNEI. This chain's CDR3 is CASNKAKFSGDGYTF. CDR3 nucleotides: TGTGCCAGCAACAAGGCTAAGTTCTCGGGGGACGGCTACACCTTC.

The chain employs TRBV19 and TRBJ1-4, with 8 bases fitting TRBD1. The length of the CDR3 is 17 residues. The germline V gene has CDR1 LNHDA and CDR2 SQIVND (reference sequence). V was clipped by 10 bases and J by 2 bases; unmatched bases: 15. The CDR3 sequence is CATKNRDRLNTNEKLFF. DNA for the CDR3: TGTGCCACCAAAAACCGGGACAGGCTAAATACTAATGAAAAACTGTTTTTT.

This clone appeared a single time. The CDR3 region has the DNA TGCAGCGTTGAAGTGGGGCTACAGGATAAAAGGGGGCGGACTAATGAAAAACTGTTTTTT. This gives the protein CSVEVGLQDKRGRTNEKLFF. This sequence joins TRBV29-1 and TRBJ1-4; TRBD1 aligns across 7 bases. From germline, CDR1 is SQVTM and CDR2 ANQGSEA. This CDR3 is built from 20 residues. With V trimmed by 1 base and J by 2 bases, 19 bases remained unmatched.

The rearrangement links TRBV5-1 to TRBJ2-7; D perhaps matches TRBD1 (6 bases). Germline-derived CDR1 and CDR2 are SGHRS and YFSETQ. V dropped 2 bases and J dropped 3 bases, with 12 bases sitting between them. The CDR3 extends over 14 amino acids. The CDR3, as DNA: TGCGCCAGCAGCTTCAGACGGGACAACTACGAGCAGTACTTC. Translating gives CASSFRRDNYEQYF.

The J gene is TRBJ2-3, the V gene TRBV10-3; 9 bases are a match to TRBD1. The length of the CDR3 is 15 residues. In germline, CDR1 is ENHRY, CDR2 SYGVKD. V was pared by 6 bases and J by 2 bases, with 6 bases of the junction left unmatched. The CDR3 nucleotides are TGTGCCATCAGCCCCCGGGACAGGGTCACAGATACGCAGTATTTT. Protein product: CAISPRDRVTDTQYF.

The gene calls are TRBV5-1 and TRBJ2-5; 12 nucleotides agree with TRBD2. Germline loops: CDR1 SGHRS, CDR2 YFSETQ. V was clipped by 2 bases and J by 3 bases; unmatched bases: 14. The CDR3 totals 19 residues. The CDR3 nucleotides are TGCGCCAGCAGCTTTGCACGGACTAGCGGGGATAGCGAAGAAGAGACCCAGTACTTC. Encoded protein: CASSFARTSGDSEEETQYF.

This clone was observed a single time. The V and J genes are TRBV11-2 and TRBJ2-3, with D perhaps matching TRBD1 (5 bases). Trimming removed 5 bases from V and 3 bases from J, with 12 bases in between. The length of the CDR3 is 14 residues. Germline values: CDR1 SGHAT, CDR2 FQNNGV. The CDR3 coding sequence is TGTGCCAGCAGCCCAGGGTCGGTAACAGATACGCAGTATTTT. Translated: CASSPGSVTDTQYF.

This chain links TRBV25-1 with TRBJ1-3; possible D gene TRBD1, 6 bases. The CDR3 extends over 13 amino acids. Germline CDR1 MGHDK, CDR2 SYGVNS. Between the trimmed V and J ends, which lost 2 bases and 4 bases, there was a span of 6 bases. This chain's CDR3 is CASSEGGGNTIYF. DNA for the CDR3: TGTGCCAGCAGTGAAGGGGGCGGAAACACCATATATTTT.

This clone was observed once. DNA of the CDR3: TGTGCCAGCAGTTCAGGGATAAGCACTGGAAACACCATATATTTT. Translating it yields CASSSGISTGNTIYF. The chain recombines TRBV27 with TRBJ1-3; D perhaps matches TRBD1 (5 bases). V gave up 4 bases and J gave up 2 bases, with 12 bases separating them. CDR1 MNHEY and CDR2 SMNVEV come from the germline V gene (reference sequence). This CDR3 has 15 amino acids.

J is TRBJ1-6 and V is TRBV9; 12 bases line up with TRBD1. V shed 3 bases, J shed 9 bases, and the junction held 10 bases outside the gene matches. The V gene's germline CDR1 is SGDLS and CDR2 YYNGEE. CDR3 length: 17 residues. The CDR3 region has the DNA TGTGCCAGCAGCGGGGCCGGGGACAGGGGGCTAGGTTCACCCCTCCACTTT. It codes for CASSGAGDRGLGSPLHF.

The chain joins TRBV4-1 to TRBJ2-1; D is unresolved. The CDR3 covers 12 residues. Germline assignment: CDR1 MGHRA and CDR2 YSYEKL. V was pared by 1 base and J by 7 bases, with 5 bases between. The CDR3 coding sequence is TGCGCCAGCAGCCAAGTAGTGAATGAGCAGTTCTTC. Its translation is CASSQVVNEQFF.

This clone was seen a single time. J is TRBJ1-2 and V is TRBV28; possibly TRBD1 for D (5 bases). Deletions cut 3 bases from V and 2 bases from J, with 22 bases between. The CDR3 has 18 residues. Germline values: CDR1 MDHEN, CDR2 SYDVKM. The CDR3 reads CASSFPKLAGFGNYGYTF. The CDR3 coding sequence is TGTGCCAGCAGTTTTCCTAAGTTGGCAGGGTTTGGGAACTATGGCTACACCTTC.